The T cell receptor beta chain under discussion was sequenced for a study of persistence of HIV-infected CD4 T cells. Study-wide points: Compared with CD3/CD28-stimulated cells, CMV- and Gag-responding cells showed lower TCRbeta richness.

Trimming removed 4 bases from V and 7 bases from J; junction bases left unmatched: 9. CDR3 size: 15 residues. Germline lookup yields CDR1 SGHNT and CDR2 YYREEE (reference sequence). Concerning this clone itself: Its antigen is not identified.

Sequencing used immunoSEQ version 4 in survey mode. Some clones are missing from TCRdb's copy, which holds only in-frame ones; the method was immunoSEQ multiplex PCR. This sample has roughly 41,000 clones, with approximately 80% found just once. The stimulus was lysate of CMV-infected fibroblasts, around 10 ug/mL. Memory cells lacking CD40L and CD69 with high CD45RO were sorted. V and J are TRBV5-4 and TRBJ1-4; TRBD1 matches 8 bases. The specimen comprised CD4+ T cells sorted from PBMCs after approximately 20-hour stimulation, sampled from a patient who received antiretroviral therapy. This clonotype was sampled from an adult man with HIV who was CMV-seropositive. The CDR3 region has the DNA TGTGCCAGCAGCCCCGACAGGGGCGAGGGTGAAAAACTGTTTTTT. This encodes CASSPDRGEGEKLFF.